A selection of T cell receptor beta chains follows, all from one sample in a study of Graves' ophthalmopathy and Graves' hyperthyroidism. TCRdb analysed the multiplex PCR reads with MiXCR anew, one entry per CDR3 protein. Counted here are about 380,000 distinct CDR3 sequences, approximately 15% occurring once; the ten biggest clones make up 5.5% to 8%. The sample consisted of peripheral blood. The receptor source for this set is a young woman with stable Graves' hyperthyroidism. CDR3s include the opening cysteine and the closing phenylalanine or tryptophan. Each record gives: J gene, V gene, clone size, D gene, CDR3 DNA, CDR3 protein. The D gene is left open where the match is weak. For some rows the clone size is stated as once, few or many, or as a class when expanded; others skip it.

j_call: TRBJ2-7
v_call: TRBV12-5
clone_size: -
d_call: -
cdr3_nt: TGTGCTAGTGGTTTGGCCTCCCCGGTCGAGCAGTACTTC
cdr3_aa: CASGLASPVEQYF

j_call: TRBJ1-1
v_call: TRBV24-1
clone_size: -
d_call: -
cdr3_nt: TGTGCCACCAGTGATAACACTGAAGCTTTCTTT
cdr3_aa: CATSDNTEAFF

j_call: TRBJ1-2
v_call: TRBV3-1
clone_size: -
d_call: -
cdr3_nt: TGTGCCAGCAGCCAAGTCGGTGGGATGAGGGACTATGGCTACACCTTC
cdr3_aa: CASSQVGGMRDYGYTF

j_call: TRBJ2-7
v_call: TRBV4-1
clone_size: -
d_call: -
cdr3_nt: TGCGCCAGCAGCCAAGGACTAGTACCCTACGAGCAGTACTTC
cdr3_aa: CASSQGLVPYEQYF

j_call: TRBJ2-7
v_call: TRBV10-3
clone_size: -
d_call: TRBD2
cdr3_nt: TGTGCCATCAGTCCAAGCGGGGGACTAAACTACGAGCAGTACTTC
cdr3_aa: CAISPSGGLNYEQYF

j_call: TRBJ2-7
v_call: TRBV7-2
clone_size: many
d_call: -
cdr3_nt: TGTGCCAGCAGCTCACAGTCTGGGATAACCTACGAGCAGTACTTC
cdr3_aa: CASSSQSGITYEQYF

j_call: TRBJ1-1
v_call: TRBV29-1
clone_size: many
d_call: -
cdr3_nt: TGCAGCGTGGCCCCACGGGGAGGGACTGAAGCTTTCTTT
cdr3_aa: CSVAPRGGTEAFF

j_call: TRBJ1-1
v_call: TRBV7-2
clone_size: many
d_call: TRBD1
cdr3_nt: TGTGCCAGCAGCTCCCGACAGGGAACTGAAGCTTTCTTT
cdr3_aa: CASSSRQGTEAFF

j_call: TRBJ2-4
v_call: TRBV7-9
clone_size: few
d_call: TRBD1
cdr3_nt: TGTGCCAGCAGCTTAGCGGGGACAGGGGCGAACATTCAGTACTTC
cdr3_aa: CASSLAGTGANIQYF

j_call: TRBJ1-3
v_call: TRBV11-3
clone_size: many
d_call: -
cdr3_nt: TGTGCCAGCAGCTCTCCCCGGAACAGCTTCTCTGGAAACACCATATATTTT
cdr3_aa: CASSSPRNSFSGNTIYF

j_call: TRBJ1-3
v_call: TRBV12-3/TRBV12-4
clone_size: many
d_call: -
cdr3_nt: TGTGCCAGCACCCCCCCTAGGCCCGGAAACACCATATATTTT
cdr3_aa: CASTPPRPGNTIYF

j_call: TRBJ1-5
v_call: TRBV18
clone_size: -
d_call: TRBD1
cdr3_nt: TGTGCCAGCTCACCCTGGGAAGGGGGCCCGCCCCAGCATTTT
cdr3_aa: CASSPWEGGPPQHF

j_call: TRBJ1-2
v_call: TRBV4-1
clone_size: few
d_call: TRBD1
cdr3_nt: TGCGCCAGCAGCCCCGGACAGGGGAAGAACTATGGCTACACCTTC
cdr3_aa: CASSPGQGKNYGYTF

j_call: TRBJ1-3
v_call: TRBV7-9
clone_size: many
d_call: -
cdr3_nt: TGTGCCAGCAGCCTCTCGCAGGGTCCAGGAAACACCATATATTTT
cdr3_aa: CASSLSQGPGNTIYF

j_call: TRBJ2-5
v_call: TRBV18
clone_size: many
d_call: -
cdr3_nt: TGTGCCAGCTCCAATCGAGGAGCGGAGGGGAGAGAGACCCAGTACTTC
cdr3_aa: CASSNRGAEGRETQYF

j_call: TRBJ2-7
v_call: TRBV13
clone_size: many
d_call: TRBD1
cdr3_nt: TGTGCCAGCTTTCGACAGGGAACCTACGAGCAGTACTTC
cdr3_aa: CASFRQGTYEQYF

j_call: TRBJ2-7
v_call: TRBV19
clone_size: -
d_call: TRBD1
cdr3_nt: TGTGCCAGTAGTGGACAGGGGTATGGATACGAGCAGTACTTC
cdr3_aa: CASSGQGYGYEQYF

j_call: TRBJ1-5
v_call: TRBV6-2/TRBV6-3
clone_size: many
d_call: -
cdr3_nt: TGTGCCAGCAGTTACGATCTTACAGGGTCAAGCAATCAGCCCCAGCATTTT
cdr3_aa: CASSYDLTGSSNQPQHF

j_call: TRBJ2-7
v_call: TRBV6-1
clone_size: many
d_call: -
cdr3_nt: TGTGCCAGCAGTCCGGTGATTGGGACGCCTTACTACGAGCAGTACTTC
cdr3_aa: CASSPVIGTPYYEQYF

j_call: TRBJ2-4
v_call: TRBV18
clone_size: few
d_call: -
cdr3_nt: TGTGCCAGCTCACCACCGTGGCCCTTGGACAAAAACATTCAGTACTTC
cdr3_aa: CASSPPWPLDKNIQYF

j_call: TRBJ2-7
v_call: TRBV7-3
clone_size: -
d_call: -
cdr3_nt: TGTGCCAGCAGCTTAATTTCCAGGGGAGAAGCCTACGAGCAGTACTTC
cdr3_aa: CASSLISRGEAYEQYF

j_call: TRBJ2-5
v_call: TRBV6-2/TRBV6-3
clone_size: many
d_call: -
cdr3_nt: TGTGCCAGCAGTTACACCCAGCGACCAAGAGAGACCCAGTACTTC
cdr3_aa: CASSYTQRPRETQYF

j_call: TRBJ1-6
v_call: TRBV19
clone_size: many
d_call: -
cdr3_nt: TGTGCCAGTAGTATATCAGGGAAGAATTCACCCCTCCACTTT
cdr3_aa: CASSISGKNSPLHF

j_call: TRBJ1-1
v_call: TRBV2
clone_size: many
d_call: TRBD1
cdr3_nt: TGTGCCAGCAGAGCGGACAGGGGGATGAACACTGAAGCTTTCTTT
cdr3_aa: CASRADRGMNTEAFF

j_call: TRBJ1-6
v_call: TRBV20-1
clone_size: -
d_call: -
cdr3_nt: TGCAGTGCTAGTAGGACCCGGGGAGGGAATAATTCACCCCTCCACTTT
cdr3_aa: CSASRTRGGNNSPLHF

j_call: TRBJ1-2
v_call: TRBV5-1
clone_size: -
d_call: -
cdr3_nt: TGCGCCAGTCGAGGGACTCAGGATGGCTACACCTTC
cdr3_aa: CASRGTQDGYTF

j_call: TRBJ1-2
v_call: TRBV19
clone_size: -
d_call: -
cdr3_nt: TGTGCCACCACCATACAGGGCCTGGCGGCCTATGGCTACACCTTC
cdr3_aa: CATTIQGLAAYGYTF

j_call: TRBJ1-1
v_call: TRBV11-3
clone_size: few
d_call: -
cdr3_nt: TGTGCCAGCAGCTCACCGGGATTTTGGAACACTGAAGCTTTCTTT
cdr3_aa: CASSSPGFWNTEAFF

j_call: TRBJ1-3
v_call: TRBV12-3/TRBV12-4
clone_size: many
d_call: TRBD1
cdr3_nt: TGTGCCAGCAGTCCCGGACAGGGGGCTTCTGGAAACACCATATATTTT
cdr3_aa: CASSPGQGASGNTIYF

j_call: TRBJ1-2
v_call: TRBV4-1
clone_size: -
d_call: -
cdr3_nt: TGCGCCAGCAGCCAAGATTCGAGGGGCACTGGCTACACCTTC
cdr3_aa: CASSQDSRGTGYTF

j_call: TRBJ1-1
v_call: TRBV6-1
clone_size: many
d_call: TRBD1
cdr3_nt: TGTGCCAGCAAAACACAGGGGGGGGGCACTGAAGCTTTCTTT
cdr3_aa: CASKTQGGGTEAFF

j_call: TRBJ2-7
v_call: TRBV20-1
clone_size: many
d_call: -
cdr3_nt: TGCAGTGCTAGGGCCAAGGGTAGAGGAGAGTACGAGCAGTACTTC
cdr3_aa: CSARAKGRGEYEQYF